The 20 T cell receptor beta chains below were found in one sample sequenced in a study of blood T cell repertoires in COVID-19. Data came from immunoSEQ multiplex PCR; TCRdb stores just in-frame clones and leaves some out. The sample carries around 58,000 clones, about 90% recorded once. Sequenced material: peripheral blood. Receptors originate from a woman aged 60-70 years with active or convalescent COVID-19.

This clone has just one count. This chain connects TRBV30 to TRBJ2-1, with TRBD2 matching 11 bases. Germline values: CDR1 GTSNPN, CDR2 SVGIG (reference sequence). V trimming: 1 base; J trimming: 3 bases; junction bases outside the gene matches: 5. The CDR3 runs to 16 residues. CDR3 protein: CAWSGRLAGGYNEQFF. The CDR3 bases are TGTGCCTGGAGTGGGAGGCTAGCGGGAGGCTACAATGAGCAGTTCTTC. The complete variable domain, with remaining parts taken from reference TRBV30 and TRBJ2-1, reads SQTIHQWPATLVQPVGSPLSLECTVEGTSNPNLYWYRQAAGRGLQLLFYSVGIGQISSEVPQNLSASRPQDRQFILSSKKLLLSDSGFYLCAWSGRLAGGYNEQFFGPGTRLTVL.

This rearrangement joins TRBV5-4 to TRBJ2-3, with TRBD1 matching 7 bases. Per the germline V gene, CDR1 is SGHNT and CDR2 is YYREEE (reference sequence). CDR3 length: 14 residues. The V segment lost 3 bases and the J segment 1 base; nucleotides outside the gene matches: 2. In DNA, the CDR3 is TGTGCCAGCAGCTCCACAGGGGGCACAGATACGCAGTATTTT. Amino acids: CASSSTGGTDTQYF.

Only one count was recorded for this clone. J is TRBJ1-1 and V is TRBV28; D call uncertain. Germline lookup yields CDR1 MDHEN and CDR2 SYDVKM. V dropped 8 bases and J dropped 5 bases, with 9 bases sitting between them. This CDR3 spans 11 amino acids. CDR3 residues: CASGPWTEAFF. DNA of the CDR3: TGTGCCAGCGGGCCATGGACTGAAGCTTTCTTT.

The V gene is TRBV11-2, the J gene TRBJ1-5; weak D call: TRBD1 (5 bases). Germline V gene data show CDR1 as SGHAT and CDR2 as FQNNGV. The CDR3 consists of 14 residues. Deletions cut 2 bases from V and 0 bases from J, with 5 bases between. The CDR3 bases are TGTGCCAGCAGCTTACAGGGTAGCAATCAGCCCCAGCATTTT. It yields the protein CASSLQGSNQPQHF. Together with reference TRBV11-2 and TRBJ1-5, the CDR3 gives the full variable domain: EAGVAQSPRYKIIEKRQSVAFWCNPISGHATLYWYQQILGQGPKLLIQFQNNGVVDDSQLPKDRFSAERLKGVDSTLKIQPAKLEDSAVYLCASSLQGSNQPQHFGDGTRLSIL.

The CDR3 DNA reads TGTGCCAGCAGTTACGCGTATGCGAACACCGGGGAGCTGTTTTTT. Its translation is CASSYAYANTGELFF. This chain uses TRBV6-5 with TRBJ2-2, with no clear D. The CDR3 has 15 amino acids. Trimming removed 2 bases from V and 0 bases from J, with 7 bases in between. Germline assignment: CDR1 MNHEY and CDR2 SVGAGI.

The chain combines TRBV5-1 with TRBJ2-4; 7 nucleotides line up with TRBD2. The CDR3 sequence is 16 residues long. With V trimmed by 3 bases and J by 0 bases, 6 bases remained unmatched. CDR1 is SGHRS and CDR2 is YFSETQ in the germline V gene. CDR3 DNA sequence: TGCGCCAGCAGCTCCTTAGCGGGTGTAGCCAAAAACATTCAGTACTTC. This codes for CASSSLAGVAKNIQYF.

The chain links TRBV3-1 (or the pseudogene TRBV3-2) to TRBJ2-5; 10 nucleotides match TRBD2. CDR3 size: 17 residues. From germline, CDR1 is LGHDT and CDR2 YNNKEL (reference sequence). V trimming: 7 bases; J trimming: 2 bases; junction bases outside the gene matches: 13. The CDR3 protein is CASTRTASGGAQETQYF. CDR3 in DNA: TGTGCCAGCACACGGACCGCTAGCGGGGGAGCACAAGAGACCCAGTACTTC.

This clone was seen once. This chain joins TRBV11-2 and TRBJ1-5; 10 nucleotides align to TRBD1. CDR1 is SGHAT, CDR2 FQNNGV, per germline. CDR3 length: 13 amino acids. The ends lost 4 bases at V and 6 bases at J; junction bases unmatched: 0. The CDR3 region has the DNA TGTGCCAGCAGCTGGACAGGGGGTCAGCCCCAGCATTTT. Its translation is CASSWTGGQPQHF.

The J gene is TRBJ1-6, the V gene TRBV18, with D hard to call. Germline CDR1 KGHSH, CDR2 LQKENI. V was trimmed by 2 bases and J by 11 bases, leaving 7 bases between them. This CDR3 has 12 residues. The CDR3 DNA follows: TGTGCCAGCTCACCAGAGCCCCCACCCCTCCACTTT. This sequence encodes CASSPEPPPLHF.

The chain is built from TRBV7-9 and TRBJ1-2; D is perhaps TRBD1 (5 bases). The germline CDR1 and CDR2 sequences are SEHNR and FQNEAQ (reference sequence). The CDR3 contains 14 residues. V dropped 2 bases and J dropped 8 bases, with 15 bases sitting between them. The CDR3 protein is CASSLRERGWGYTF. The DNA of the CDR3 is TGTGCCAGCAGCTTAAGGGAAAGGGGCTGGGGCTACACCTTC. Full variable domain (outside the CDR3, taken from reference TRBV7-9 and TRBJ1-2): DTGVSQNPRHKITKRGQNVTFRCDPISEHNRLYWYRQTLGQGPEFLTYFQNEAQLEKSRLLSDRFSAERPKGSFSTLEIQRTEQGDSAMYLCASSLRERGWGYTFGSGTRLTVV.

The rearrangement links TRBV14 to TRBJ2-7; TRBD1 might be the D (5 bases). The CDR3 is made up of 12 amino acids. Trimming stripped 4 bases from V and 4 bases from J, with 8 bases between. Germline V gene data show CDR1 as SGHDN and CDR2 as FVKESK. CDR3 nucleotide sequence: TGTGCCAGCAGCCGGGGCCTTTACGAGCAGTACTTC. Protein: CASSRGLYEQYF.

CDR3 in amino acids: CASSFPPYRKGYGYTF. The CDR3 DNA reads TGTGCCAGCAGTTTCCCCCCTTACAGGAAAGGCTATGGCTACACCTTC. The chain links TRBV28 to TRBJ1-2; a weak D match, TRBD1 (5 bases). Trimming removed 3 bases from V and 4 bases from J, with 18 bases in between. CDR1 is MDHEN and CDR2 is SYDVKM in the germline V gene. The CDR3 consists of 16 residues.

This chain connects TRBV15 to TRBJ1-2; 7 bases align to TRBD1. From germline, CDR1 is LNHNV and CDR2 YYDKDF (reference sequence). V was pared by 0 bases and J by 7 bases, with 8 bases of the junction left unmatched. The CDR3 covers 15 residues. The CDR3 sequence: CATSRDNDRVGGYTF. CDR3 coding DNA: TGTGCCACCAGCAGAGACAATGACAGGGTCGGTGGCTACACCTTC. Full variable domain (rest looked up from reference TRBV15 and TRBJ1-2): DAMVIQNPRYQVTQFGKPVTLSCSQTLNHNVMYWYQQKSSQAPKLLFHYYDKDFNNEADTPDNFQSRRPNTSFCFLDIRSPGLGDTAMYLCATSRDNDRVGGYTFGSGTRLTVV.

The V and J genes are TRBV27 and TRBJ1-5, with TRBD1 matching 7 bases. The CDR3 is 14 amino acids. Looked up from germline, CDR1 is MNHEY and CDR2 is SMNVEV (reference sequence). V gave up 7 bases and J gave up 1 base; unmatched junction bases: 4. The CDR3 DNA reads TGTGCCAGCACCAGACAGGGAAGCAATCAGCCCCAGCATTTT. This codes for CASTRQGSNQPQHF.

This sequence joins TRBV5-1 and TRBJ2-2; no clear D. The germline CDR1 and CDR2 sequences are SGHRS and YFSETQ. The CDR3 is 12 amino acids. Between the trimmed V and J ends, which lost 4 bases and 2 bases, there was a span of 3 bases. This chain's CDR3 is CASSINTGELFF. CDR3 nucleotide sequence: TGCGCCAGCAGCATAAACACCGGGGAGCTGTTTTTT.

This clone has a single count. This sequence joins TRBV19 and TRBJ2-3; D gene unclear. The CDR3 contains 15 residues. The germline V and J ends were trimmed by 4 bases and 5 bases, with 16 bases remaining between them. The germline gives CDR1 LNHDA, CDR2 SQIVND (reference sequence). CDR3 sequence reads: CASSNQGVLGDTQYF. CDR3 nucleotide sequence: TGTGCCAGTAGTAATCAAGGAGTCCTGGGAGATACGCAGTATTTT.

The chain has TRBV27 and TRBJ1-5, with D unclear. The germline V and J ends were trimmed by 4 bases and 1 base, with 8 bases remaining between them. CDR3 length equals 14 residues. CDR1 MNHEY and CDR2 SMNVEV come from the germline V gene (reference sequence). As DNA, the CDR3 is TGTGCCAGCAGTTATGTCCCGAGCAATCAGCCCCAGCATTTT. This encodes CASSYVPSNQPQHF.

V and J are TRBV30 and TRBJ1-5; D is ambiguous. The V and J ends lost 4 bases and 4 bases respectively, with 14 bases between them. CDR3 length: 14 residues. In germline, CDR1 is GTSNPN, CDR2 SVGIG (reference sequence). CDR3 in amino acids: CAWNPSTVNQPQHF. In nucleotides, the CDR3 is TGTGCCTGGAACCCTTCCACGGTTAATCAGCCCCAGCATTTT. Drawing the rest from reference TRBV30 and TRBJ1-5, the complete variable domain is SQTIHQWPATLVQPVGSPLSLECTVEGTSNPNLYWYRQAAGRGLQLLFYSVGIGQISSEVPQNLSASRPQDRQFILSSKKLLLSDSGFYLCAWNPSTVNQPQHFGDGTRLSIL.

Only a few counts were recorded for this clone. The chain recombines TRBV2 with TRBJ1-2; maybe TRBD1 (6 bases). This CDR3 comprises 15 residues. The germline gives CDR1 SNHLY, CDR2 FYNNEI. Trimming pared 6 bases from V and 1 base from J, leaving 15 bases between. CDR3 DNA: TGTGCCAGCAGAATAAGGACAGTCAATAACTATGGCTACACCTTC. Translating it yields CASRIRTVNNYGYTF.

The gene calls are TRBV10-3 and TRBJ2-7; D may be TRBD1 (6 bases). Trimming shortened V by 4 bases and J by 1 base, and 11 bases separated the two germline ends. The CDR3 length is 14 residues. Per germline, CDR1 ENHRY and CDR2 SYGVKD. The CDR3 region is CAISGAQGSYEQYF. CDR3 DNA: TGTGCCATCAGTGGCGCGCAGGGGTCCTACGAGCAGTACTTC.